The clone carrying this T cell receptor beta chain appeared many times. Its target is unknown. Trimming shortened V by 7 bases and J by 6 bases, and 18 bases separated the two germline ends. CDR3 length: 14 residues. The germline gives CDR1 MNHNS, CDR2 SASEGT. Regarding time point: longitudinal time-point 2. The data originate from a study of neurological immune-mediated disorders. Whole-study results and caveats: The expanded clones of different subjects shared no CDR3 amino acid sequences (suggesting private repertoires in all groups). The greatest degree of TCR clonal expansion was observed in HTLV-1-associated myelopathy, with the lowest in multiple sclerosis, below that of healthy controls.

The method for making cDNA was 5'RACE, and it used 10-nucleotide random UMIs. TCRdb called the 5' RACE reads again in MiXCR, with one record for every CDR3 protein. The sample contains some 80,000 distinct CDR3 sequences, 4.5% to 7.5% of which appear only once. The material sequenced was PBMCs. This chain connects TRBV6-1 to TRBJ1-2, with D tentatively TRBD1 (5 bases). The clonotype comes from a woman aged 60-75 years with multiple sclerosis. CDR3 nucleotide sequence: TGTGCCAGCACCCCCTTACAGGCTACCCATGGCTACACCTTC. The encoded protein is CASTPLQATHGYTF.